This TCR beta chain was profiled in a study of blood T cell repertoires in COVID-19. In the study overall: Italy, Spain and the United States were the sources of the convalescent and acute COVID-19 samples.

Authors' methods: Scientists estimated how many nucleated cells there were by amplifying reference gene primers. TCRdb's copy holds only in-frame clones and misses some; the assay was immunoSEQ multiplex PCR. That table gives V, J and clone size, and the DNA gave D and trimming. The sample consists of 40,000 or so clones, just over 85% of them appearing once. V gave up 3 bases and J gave up 5 bases, with 11 bases separating them. This CDR3 spans 14 amino acids. CDR1 is MNHEY, CDR2 SMNVEV, per germline (reference sequence). Sequences were obtained from peripheral blood. The clonotype was recovered from a middle-aged man with active COVID-19. This chain uses TRBV27 with TRBJ1-5, with a tentative D call TRBD1 (5 bases). The CDR3 region is CASSFRAGHQPQHF. CDR3 nucleotides: TGTGCCAGCAGTTTCAGGGCAGGGCATCAGCCCCAGCATTTT.